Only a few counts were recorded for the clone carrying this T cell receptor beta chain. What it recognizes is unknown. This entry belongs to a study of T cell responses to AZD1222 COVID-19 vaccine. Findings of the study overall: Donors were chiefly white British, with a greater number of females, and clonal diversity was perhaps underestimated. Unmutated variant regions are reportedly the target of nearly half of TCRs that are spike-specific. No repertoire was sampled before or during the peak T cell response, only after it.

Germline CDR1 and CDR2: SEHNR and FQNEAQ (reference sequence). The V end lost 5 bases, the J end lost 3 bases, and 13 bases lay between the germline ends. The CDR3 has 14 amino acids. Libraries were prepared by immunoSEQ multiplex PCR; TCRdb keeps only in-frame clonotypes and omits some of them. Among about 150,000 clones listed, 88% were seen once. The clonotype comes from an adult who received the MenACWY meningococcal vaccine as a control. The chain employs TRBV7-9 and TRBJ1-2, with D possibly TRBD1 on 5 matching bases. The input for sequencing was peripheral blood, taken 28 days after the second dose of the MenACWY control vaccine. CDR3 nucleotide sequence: TGTGCCAGCAGCGCCTCCGGGACGCACTATGGCTACACCTTC. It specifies CASSASGTHYGYTF.